Listed below are T cell receptor beta chains from one sample, sequenced in a study of post-analysis software for immune sequencing data. TCRdb ran MiXCR on the PCR reads and lists one entry per CDR3 protein. In the table there are 430,000 or so distinct CDR3 sequences, less than 40% of which are singletons. Sequencing was performed on blood. These receptors all stem from a girl aged 2-9 years with multiple sclerosis. Each CDR3 is given with its conserved first and last residue. The D gene is left open where the match is weak. Some rows have no size entry. The others give once, few or many, or a class for an expanded clone.

clone size: NA; V gene: TRBV6-5; D gene: TRBD1; J gene: TRBJ2-7; CDR3 protein: CASSLLDRGLSQETLDF; CDR3 DNA: TGTGCCAGCAGCCTACTCGACAGGGGGCTAAGCCAAGAGACCCTGGACTTC
clone size: few; V gene: TRBV4-3; D gene: NA; J gene: TRBJ2-5; CDR3 protein: CASSQGVLETQYF; CDR3 DNA: TGCGCCAGCAGCCAAGGCGTTTTAGAGACCCAGTACTTC
clone size: NA; V gene: TRBV10-3; D gene: TRBD1; J gene: TRBJ2-2; CDR3 protein: CAISGGQGYENTGELFF; CDR3 DNA: TGTGCCATCAGTGGGGGACAGGGCTATGAGAACACCGGGGAGCTGTTTTTT
clone size: once; V gene: TRBV20-1; D gene: NA; J gene: TRBJ2-1; CDR3 protein: CSASDSREQFF; CDR3 DNA: TGCAGTGCTAGTGACTCCCGTGAGCAGTTCTTC
clone size: NA; V gene: TRBV13; D gene: NA; J gene: TRBJ1-4; CDR3 protein: CASSLGSGEKLFF; CDR3 DNA: TGTGCCAGCAGCTTAGGATCGGGCGAAAAACTGTTTTTT
clone size: NA; V gene: TRBV7-2; D gene: TRBD2; J gene: TRBJ2-7; CDR3 protein: CASSLDGGSSYEQYF; CDR3 DNA: TGTGCCAGCAGCTTAGATGGCGGGAGCTCCTACGAGCAGTACTTC
clone size: NA; V gene: TRBV7-8; D gene: TRBD1; J gene: TRBJ2-7; CDR3 protein: CASSLGTGKRYEQYF; CDR3 DNA: TGTGCCAGCAGCTTAGGGACAGGTAAACGGTACGAGCAGTACTTC
clone size: NA; V gene: TRBV5-1; D gene: TRBD1; J gene: TRBJ1-1; CDR3 protein: CASSLAVTGGDAEAFF; CDR3 DNA: TGCGCCAGCAGCTTGGCCGTGACAGGGGGCGACGCTGAAGCTTTCTTT
clone size: NA; V gene: TRBV12-3/TRBV12-4; D gene: NA; J gene: TRBJ1-2; CDR3 protein: CASSLTGRGYFGYTF; CDR3 DNA: TGTGCCAGCAGTTTAACCGGGAGGGGGTACTTTGGCTACACCTTC
clone size: few; V gene: TRBV6-4; D gene: TRBD1; J gene: TRBJ1-2; CDR3 protein: CASSDSSLGTEDGYTF; CDR3 DNA: TGTGCCAGCAGTGACTCGAGTCTCGGGACAGAAGATGGCTACACCTTC
clone size: few; V gene: TRBV20-1; D gene: NA; J gene: TRBJ2-1; CDR3 protein: CSAPAGGSYNEQFF; CDR3 DNA: TGCAGTGCCCCCGCCGGCGGCTCCTACAATGAGCAGTTCTTC
clone size: NA; V gene: TRBV5-1; D gene: NA; J gene: TRBJ2-1; CDR3 protein: CASSLGSRAGNEQFF; CDR3 DNA: TGCGCCAGCAGCCTGGGGTCCCGGGCGGGGAATGAGCAGTTCTTC
clone size: many; V gene: TRBV14; D gene: NA; J gene: TRBJ2-3; CDR3 protein: CASRPTGTDTQYF; CDR3 DNA: TGTGCCAGCAGACCGACCGGCACAGATACGCAGTATTTT
clone size: few; V gene: TRBV2; D gene: NA; J gene: TRBJ1-2; CDR3 protein: CASSSDIFHGYTF; CDR3 DNA: TGTGCCAGCAGTTCAGACATCTTCCATGGCTACACCTTC
clone size: few; V gene: TRBV28; D gene: NA; J gene: TRBJ2-7; CDR3 protein: CASSLLEEWGEQYF; CDR3 DNA: TGTGCCAGCAGTTTACTAGAGGAATGGGGCGAGCAGTACTTC
clone size: NA; V gene: TRBV12-3/TRBV12-4; D gene: NA; J gene: TRBJ2-3; CDR3 protein: CASKGDFSTDTQYF; CDR3 DNA: TGTGCCAGCAAAGGGGACTTCTCCACAGATACGCAGTATTTT
clone size: NA; V gene: TRBV20-1; D gene: NA; J gene: TRBJ1-2; CDR3 protein: CSARFGYTF; CDR3 DNA: TGCAGTGCTAGGTTTGGCTACACCTTC
clone size: few; V gene: TRBV12-3/TRBV12-4; D gene: NA; J gene: TRBJ1-2; CDR3 protein: CASSQIYWGSNYGYTF; CDR3 DNA: TGTGCCAGCAGTCAGATCTACTGGGGCAGTAACTATGGCTACACCTTC
clone size: few; V gene: TRBV20-1; D gene: NA; J gene: TRBJ2-4; CDR3 protein: CSARENRAKNIQYF; CDR3 DNA: TGCAGTGCTAGAGAAAACAGGGCCAAAAACATTCAGTACTTC
clone size: few; V gene: TRBV2; D gene: NA; J gene: TRBJ2-3; CDR3 protein: CASSARGAASTDTQYF; CDR3 DNA: TGTGCCAGCAGTGCCAGGGGGGCGGCAAGCACAGATACGCAGTATTTT
clone size: NA; V gene: TRBV14; D gene: NA; J gene: TRBJ2-5; CDR3 protein: CASAGLLETQYF; CDR3 DNA: TGTGCCAGCGCCGGACTGCTAGAGACCCAGTACTTC
clone size: few; V gene: TRBV5-1; D gene: NA; J gene: TRBJ2-5; CDR3 protein: CASSAQLEETQYF; CDR3 DNA: TGCGCCAGCAGCGCGCAATTGGAAGAGACCCAGTACTTC
clone size: few; V gene: TRBV7-2; D gene: NA; J gene: TRBJ2-5; CDR3 protein: CASSLATAETQYF; CDR3 DNA: TGTGCCAGCAGCTTAGCGACAGCCGAGACCCAGTACTTC
clone size: NA; V gene: TRBV29-1; D gene: TRBD1; J gene: TRBJ2-7; CDR3 protein: CSVGRQGGFYEQYF; CDR3 DNA: TGCAGCGTTGGTCGACAGGGGGGCTTTTACGAGCAGTACTTC
clone size: NA; V gene: TRBV12-3/TRBV12-4; D gene: TRBD2; J gene: TRBJ2-1; CDR3 protein: CASSQTGTSGYNEQFF; CDR3 DNA: TGTGCCAGCAGTCAGACCGGGACTAGCGGTTACAATGAGCAGTTCTTC
clone size: NA; V gene: TRBV7-2; D gene: NA; J gene: TRBJ2-7; CDR3 protein: CASSPFQAISYEQYF; CDR3 DNA: TGTGCCAGCAGCCCATTCCAAGCGATCTCCTACGAGCAGTACTTC
clone size: NA; V gene: TRBV19; D gene: NA; J gene: TRBJ1-5; CDR3 protein: CASKLRDGVIQPQHF; CDR3 DNA: TGTGCCAGTAAACTCCGGGACGGTGTGATCCAGCCCCAGCATTTT
clone size: few; V gene: TRBV7-2; D gene: TRBD1; J gene: TRBJ1-1; CDR3 protein: CASSPRTGLMNTEAFF; CDR3 DNA: TGTGCCAGCAGCCCCCGGACAGGGCTAATGAACACTGAAGCTTTCTTT
clone size: NA; V gene: TRBV28; D gene: NA; J gene: TRBJ2-3; CDR3 protein: CASTPNADTQYF; CDR3 DNA: TGTGCCAGCACCCCTAATGCAGATACGCAGTATTTT
clone size: NA; V gene: TRBV6-2/TRBV6-3; D gene: TRBD2; J gene: TRBJ2-7; CDR3 protein: CASGIPSGLVIYEQYF; CDR3 DNA: TGTGCCAGCGGAATACCAAGCGGACTAGTCATCTACGAGCAGTACTTC